A selection of T cell receptor beta chains follows, all from one sample in a study of type 1 regulatory T cells. A single record per CDR3 protein comes from TCRdb applying MiXCR to the reads. Here the sample spans some 60,000 distinct CDR3 sequences, approximately 60% being singletons. Antigens of these TCRs are unknown. The material sequenced was cultured non-Tr1 T cells, either the whole culture or a sorted T cell fraction (not recorded which). The receptor source for this set is a human donor in good health. The conserved cysteine and the conserved F or W are not part of the CDR3 here.

11	TRBV6-2/TRBV6-3	ASRPGATQPQH
11	TRBV6-5	ASSGGPRLGYT
13	TRBV7-2	ASSQGQDLFQPQH
10	TRBV20-1	SAISNSGSGF
12	TRBV27	ASIKPLIAETQY
11	TRBV19	ASGDSYNSPLH
13	TRBV5-1	ASSLRGVSPDTQY
12	TRBV11-2	ASSHGIRGTEAF
12	TRBV20-1	SIAGTGNNQPQH
11	TRBV29-1	SGEGQSYNEQF
12	TRBV19	ASTTGGRVNEQF
14	TRBV19	ASSNRTWGQKNIQY
10	TRBV20-1	SASDIGYEQY
14	TRBV4-2	ASSQELVINTGELF
16	TRBV7-2	ASSEGTSGRWGTYEQY
14	TRBV5-1	ANSLQPGQLNEKLF
13	TRBV27	ASSGTQGAFTEAF
13	TRBV6-5	ASSLAGGGYNEQF
12	TRBV28	ASTLGQRNTEAF
12	TRBV12-3/TRBV12-4	ASSQGTGGTTQY
12	TRBV7-2	ASTETRGGNTQY
11	TRBV5-1	ASSLRDTGELF
13	TRBV7-2	ASSLGPGTGQGYT
12	TRBV7-3	ASSLTSRANEQF
14	TRBV7-9	ASSLGSGTRDEKLF
11	TRBV30	AWSYREYQPQH
12	TRBV5-4	ASTNGTRSDTQY
12	TRBV7-8	PSSSDRFVYEQY
13	TRBV20-1	SATLDSNTQETQY
13	TRBV7-2	ASSLAGVSTDTQY
12	TRBV9	ASSERQPLRGYT
13	TRBV20-1	SARDLIGGDNEQF
12	TRBV20-1	SAGTDREQETQY
17	TRBV19	ASSLPKVGLAGNTGELF
11	TRBV7-9	ASSPGAQYGYT
13	TRBV7-6	ASSLAHGPPYEQY
11	TRBV24-1	ATMEGPRNEQF
13	TRBV7-3	ASSLRPLGTGELF
12	TRBV5-6	ASSLGLGTNEQF
13	TRBV5-1	ASSLDSGRVNEQF
17	TRBV7-2	ASSPQVRLADFSYNEQF
14	TRBV7-8	ASSLGPSRGYTEAF
10	TRBV15	ATSQLRETQY
11	TRBV5-5	ASSPSSNYGYT
15	TRBV11-2	ASSLDQSGVLSYEQY
11	TRBV20-1	STPLGSYNEQF
13	TRBV6-6	ASSVPGLGVIEQF
11	TRBV6-5	ASSQARNTEAF
13	TRBV7-2	ASSLLGSLSETQY
12	TRBV6-5	ASSRAQAIYEQY
12	TRBV28	ASSLVQPNSPLH